A selection of T cell receptor beta chains follows, all from one sample in a study of human T cells and chemical hapten exposure. TCRdb re-called the RACE reads through MiXCR, storing one row per CDR3 protein. The table lists under 95,000 distinct CDR3 sequences, about 8.7% of them singletons. The sample consisted of whole blood. The receptors were gathered from a female donor in good health. Some clones in this sample may be carry-over from other donors' samples. Both conserved end residues are part of each CDR3. The D gene is left open where the match is weak. Only some rows state a clone size, as once, few, many or a class for expanded clones.

>TRBV7-8|many|TRBJ1-2|-
CASSLVGQDRRYYGYTF
TGTGCCAGCAGCTTAGTGGGTCAAGACAGGCGATACTATGGCTACACCTTC
>TRBV6-5|few|TRBJ1-4|TRBD1
CASCRGQGSEKLFF
TGTGCCAGCTGCAGAGGACAGGGGTCTGAAAAACTGTTTTTT
>TRBV7-9|-|TRBJ2-3|-
CASSLGRTDTQYF
TGTGCCAGCAGCTTAGGTAGAACAGATACGCAGTATTTT
>TRBV12-3/TRBV12-4|-|TRBJ2-7|-
CASSPDRTYEQYF
TGTGCCAGCAGCCCGGACAGAACCTACGAGCAGTACTTC
>TRBV7-9|many|TRBJ2-1|TRBD2
CASSPGLAGDRGNEQFF
TGTGCCAGCAGCCCCGGACTAGCGGGAGATCGCGGGAATGAGCAGTTCTTC
>TRBV29-1|few|TRBJ2-1|TRBD1
CSVGTGGAYNEQFF
TGCAGCGTGGGGACAGGGGGCGCCTACAATGAGCAGTTCTTC
>TRBV5-1|few|TRBJ2-5|-
CASSLADSRQETQYF
TGCGCCAGCAGCTTGGCCGACAGCCGCCAAGAGACCCAGTACTTC
>TRBV6-6|few|TRBJ2-3|-
CASSYFGEGTDTQYF
TGTGCCAGCAGTTACTTTGGGGAAGGGACAGATACGCAGTATTTT
>TRBV29-1|many|TRBJ2-3|-
CSVGTDLNTQYF
TGCAGCGTTGGCACTGATCTCAATACGCAGTATTTT
>TRBV3-1|-|TRBJ2-7|TRBD2
CASSQERDYIYEQYF
TGTGCCAGCAGCCAAGAGCGGGACTATATCTACGAGCAGTACTTC
>TRBV24-1|few|TRBJ2-3|TRBD1
CAITGGRSHTQYF
TGTGCCATCACAGGGGGCAGGAGTCATACGCAGTATTTT
>TRBV6-1|few|TRBJ2-5|-
CASKLEGLVGETQYF
TGTGCCAGCAAGTTGGAGGGGCTGGTCGGAGAGACCCAGTACTTC
>TRBV6-5|few|TRBJ2-7|TRBD1
CASSSGQDVYEQYF
TGTGCCAGCAGTTCCGGACAGGACGTCTACGAGCAGTACTTC
>TRBV12-3/TRBV12-4|few|TRBJ2-5|TRBD1
CASSHGTVQETQYF
TGTGCCAGCAGTCATGGGACAGTCCAAGAGACCCAGTACTTC
>TRBV6-1|many|TRBJ1-1|TRBD1
CASSEDRGRTEAFF
TGTGCCAGCAGTGAAGACAGGGGAAGGACTGAAGCTTTCTTT
>TRBV12-3/TRBV12-4|many|TRBJ2-2|-
CASSPTGPNTGELFF
TGTGCCAGCAGTCCGACCGGGCCGAACACCGGGGAGCTGTTTTTT
>TRBV27|-|TRBJ2-3|-
CASSLERGTDTQYF
TGTGCCAGCAGTCTAGAGCGGGGCACAGATACGCAGTATTTT
>TRBV28|few|TRBJ2-1|TRBD2
CASNDVVIAGTKIPFF
TGTGCCAGCAACGACGTGGTGATAGCGGGGACAAAAATCCCGTTCTTC
>TRBV4-2|many|TRBJ2-6|-
CASSEGGPSGANVLTF
TGTGCCAGCAGCGAAGGAGGGCCCTCTGGGGCCAACGTCCTGACTTTC
>TRBV7-9|-|TRBJ2-1|TRBD1
CASSSGTVEQFF
TGTGCCAGCAGCTCAGGGACAGTTGAGCAGTTCTTC
>TRBV5-1|many|TRBJ2-3|-
CASSVLAGDLTDTQYF
TGCGCCAGCAGTGTCTTGGCAGGTGACCTCACAGATACGCAGTATTTT
>TRBV7-2|many|TRBJ1-3|TRBD1
CASRLRAGGAGNTIYF
TGTGCCAGCAGATTAAGGGCAGGGGGCGCTGGAAACACCATATATTTT
>TRBV7-2|many|TRBJ2-3|TRBD2
CASSLTAGGGADTQYF
TGTGCCAGCAGCTTAACTGCGGGGGGGGGTGCAGATACGCAGTATTTT
>TRBV7-3|-|TRBJ2-2|TRBD2
CASSFLAGATGELFF
TGTGCCAGCAGCTTCCTAGCGGGAGCCACCGGGGAGCTGTTTTTT
>TRBV19|-|TRBJ1-5|-
CASSPQGFSNQPQHF
TGTGCCAGTAGTCCACAGGGATTTAGCAATCAGCCCCAGCATTTT
>TRBV6-4|many|TRBJ2-3|-
CASSDTPTDTQYF
TGTGCCAGCAGTGACACCCCCACAGATACGCAGTATTTT
>TRBV28|-|TRBJ2-4|-
CASTNDAKNIQYF
TGTGCCAGCACCAACGATGCCAAAAACATTCAGTACTTC
>TRBV9|-|TRBJ2-1|-
CASSVEDSIYNEQFF
TGTGCCAGCAGCGTAGAGGATAGCATATACAATGAGCAGTTCTTC
>TRBV29-1|few|TRBJ1-5|TRBD1
CSVGTAGGRQPQHF
TGCAGCGTTGGTACCGCAGGGGGCCGGCAGCCCCAGCATTTT
>TRBV7-2|many|TRBJ2-3|TRBD2
CASSSTSGGTDTQYF
TGTGCCAGCAGCTCTACTAGCGGAGGGACAGATACGCAGTATTTT
>TRBV12-3/TRBV12-4|many|TRBJ1-1|-
CASSPGVVTEAFF
TGTGCCAGCAGTCCAGGGGTGGTCACTGAAGCTTTCTTT
>TRBV12-3/TRBV12-4|few|TRBJ1-1|-
CASSPRGTEAFF
TGTGCCAGCAGCCCGCGGGGCACTGAAGCTTTCTTT
>TRBV10-2|many|TRBJ2-4|TRBD2
CASRLSGVENIQYF
TGCGCCAGCAGACTTAGCGGGGTTGAGAACATTCAGTACTTC
>TRBV12-3/TRBV12-4|many|TRBJ2-1|TRBD2
CASSVLAGGPNEQFF
TGTGCCAGCAGCGTTCTAGCGGGAGGGCCGAATGAGCAGTTCTTC
>TRBV29-1|many|TRBJ2-1|-
CSVVASSSYNEQFF
TGCAGCGTTGTAGCGTCGAGCTCCTACAATGAGCAGTTCTTC
>TRBV29-1|-|TRBJ2-3|-
CSVEEGTDTQYF
TGCAGCGTTGAAGAGGGGACAGATACGCAGTATTTT
>TRBV10-3|many|TRBJ2-7|-
CAISELVGPYEQYF
TGTGCCATCAGTGAATTAGTAGGACCCTACGAGCAGTACTTC
>TRBV9|many|TRBJ2-6|TRBD1
CASSVATGGDSGANVLTF
TGTGCCAGCAGCGTAGCCACAGGGGGCGATTCTGGGGCCAACGTCCTGACTTTC
>TRBV28|-|TRBJ2-7|-
CASSFSSRYEQYF
TGTGCCAGCAGTTTTTCTAGTCGGTACGAGCAGTACTTC
>TRBV7-2|-|TRBJ2-1|TRBD2
CASSKSGRGYNEQFF
TGTGCCAGCAGTAAGAGCGGGAGGGGATACAATGAGCAGTTCTTC
>TRBV4-1|-|TRBJ1-1|-
CASSPSLGITEAFF
TGCGCCAGCAGCCCAAGTCTGGGCATCACTGAAGCTTTCTTT
>TRBV28|-|TRBJ2-7|-
CASSLPGQDYYEQYF
TGTGCCAGCAGCCTCCCCGGACAGGACTACTACGAGCAGTACTTC
>TRBV20-1|-|TRBJ1-5|-
CSARDPLGGNQPQHF
TGCAGTGCTAGAGATCCTCTGGGCGGCAATCAGCCCCAGCATTTT
>TRBV9|-|TRBJ2-3|TRBD1
CASSLPGQGAGDTQYF
TGTGCCAGCAGTCTCCCGGGACAGGGGGCAGGAGATACGCAGTATTTT
>TRBV2|few|TRBJ2-7|-
CASSALGVGGNEQYF
TGTGCCAGCAGTGCTCTCGGCGTCGGTGGGAACGAGCAGTACTTC
>TRBV28|few|TRBJ2-1|-
CASSLPLQGGEQFF
TGTGCCAGCAGTCTCCCCCTCCAGGGAGGCGAGCAGTTCTTC
>TRBV28|-|TRBJ2-7|-
CASSPSGTLSEQYF
TGTGCCAGCAGTCCCTCCGGGACCCTTAGCGAGCAGTACTTC
>TRBV28|few|TRBJ2-3|-
CASSLWTVGDTQYF
TGTGCCAGCAGTTTATGGACTGTTGGAGATACGCAGTATTTT
>TRBV7-9|-|TRBJ2-7|-
CASSLGQATYEQYF
TGTGCCAGCAGCTTAGGACAGGCTACCTACGAGCAGTACTTC
>TRBV12-3/TRBV12-4|few|TRBJ2-7|TRBD2
CASSFRLAVAYEQYF
TGTGCCAGCAGTTTTCGACTAGCGGTAGCCTACGAGCAGTACTTC
>TRBV28|-|TRBJ2-1|TRBD2
CARHPTPGLAGGPEYNEQFF
TGTGCCAGGCACCCAACCCCGGGACTAGCGGGAGGGCCGGAGTACAATGAGCAGTTCTTC
>TRBV18|-|TRBJ2-3|-
CASSPRGDPGRSTDTQYF
TGTGCCAGCTCACCACGGGGGGACCCGGGACGCAGCACAGATACGCAGTATTTT
>TRBV2|few|TRBJ1-1|-
CASSVQGEAFF
TGTGCCAGCAGTGTGCAGGGTGAAGCTTTCTTT
>TRBV6-1|-|TRBJ2-3|TRBD2
CASSGGLARTDTQYF
TGTGCCAGCAGTGGGGGACTAGCGCGGACAGATACGCAGTATTTT
>TRBV6-6|-|TRBJ1-5|-
CASSFENMPQHF
TGTGCCAGCAGTTTCGAAAATATGCCCCAGCATTTT
>TRBV16|many|TRBJ1-5|TRBD1
CASSWDRNQPQHF
TGTGCCAGCAGCTGGGACAGGAATCAGCCCCAGCATTTT
>TRBV29-1|-|TRBJ1-4|-
CSVSVNANEKLFF
TGCAGCGTTTCAGTGAACGCTAATGAAAAACTGTTTTTT